The text below deals with one T cell receptor (beta chain). The antigen is unknown. The sample originates from a study of cytomegalovirus exposure and HLA in healthy donors. Primers included in the PCR were 60 Vbeta and 13 Jbeta primers. Authors' methods: About 10 million shared chains were among the approximately 80 million unique TCR beta chains that a later analysis counted. TCRdb's table, derived via immunoSEQ multiplex PCR, lists solely in-frame clones and lacks some. From that table come the V and J calls and clone size; the DNA was used to work out D and trimming. The data show 150,000 to 200,000 clones, 75% to 80% seen once. Whole-study findings and limits: The availability of immune exposure information extended only to CMV serostatus. Sequencing depth roughly uniform across donors was assumed in presence/absence analyses.

This CDR3 is built from 14 residues. V was cut by 1 base and J by 6 bases, with 8 bases left in between. The germline V gene has CDR1 SGHRS and CDR2 YFSETQ. This chain uses TRBV5-1 with TRBJ1-6; a possible D gene is TRBD1 (6 bases). Sequenced input: PBMCs. This TCR derives from a woman aged 35 to 49 in good health and CMV-seronegative. The CDR3: CASSLTGFNSPLHF. CDR3 in DNA: TGCGCCAGCAGCTTGACAGGGTTTAATTCACCCCTCCACTTT. Based on the CDR3 plus reference TRBV5-1 and TRBJ1-6, the full variable domain is KAGVTQTPRYLIKTRGQQVTLSCSPISGHRSVSWYQQTPGQGLQFLFEYFSETQRNKGNFPGRFSGRQFSNSRSEMNVSTLELGDSALYLCASSLTGFNSPLHFGNGTRLTVT.